This T cell receptor beta chain was sequenced in a study of post-analysis software for immune sequencing data. Study-level background: The courses of disease that were included comprised relapsing-remitting, secondary progressive and progressive-relapsing multiple sclerosis.

This clonotype was seen a few times. What it binds is not known. This CDR3 is built from 14 residues. Researchers reported that TCR beta cDNA libraries carried unique molecular identifiers. Using its own MiXCR run on the PCR reads, TCRdb lists one record per CDR3 protein. The table has approximately 730,000 distinct CDR3 sequences, 35% to 55% seen once. Study conclusions and caveats: Relative to controls, patients had several TRBV segments at higher frequency, with TRBV5-6, TRBV5-1 and TRBV20-1 among these.

Sequences were obtained from blood. The chain couples TRBV12-3 or TRBV12-4 to TRBJ2-5; 10 bases line up with TRBD2. The tail of the sequence fits TRBJ2-7 better, so the J call may be wrong. This TCR was recovered from a girl between 5 and 17 years old with multiple sclerosis. CDR3 coding DNA: TGTGCCAGCAGCCGTCTAGCGGGAGCGAGCGAGCAGTACTTC. It translates to CASSRLAGASEQYF.